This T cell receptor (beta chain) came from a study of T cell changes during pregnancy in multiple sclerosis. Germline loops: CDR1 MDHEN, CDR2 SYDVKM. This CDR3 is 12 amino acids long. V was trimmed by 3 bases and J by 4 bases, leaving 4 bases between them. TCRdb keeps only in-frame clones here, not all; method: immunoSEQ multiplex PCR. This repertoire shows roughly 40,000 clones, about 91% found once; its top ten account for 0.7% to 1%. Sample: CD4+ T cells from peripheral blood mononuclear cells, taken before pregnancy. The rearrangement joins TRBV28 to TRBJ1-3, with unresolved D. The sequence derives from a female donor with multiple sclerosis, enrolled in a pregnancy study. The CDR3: CASSLTGNTIYF. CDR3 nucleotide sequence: TGTGCCAGCAGTTTGACAGGAAACACCATATATTTT.